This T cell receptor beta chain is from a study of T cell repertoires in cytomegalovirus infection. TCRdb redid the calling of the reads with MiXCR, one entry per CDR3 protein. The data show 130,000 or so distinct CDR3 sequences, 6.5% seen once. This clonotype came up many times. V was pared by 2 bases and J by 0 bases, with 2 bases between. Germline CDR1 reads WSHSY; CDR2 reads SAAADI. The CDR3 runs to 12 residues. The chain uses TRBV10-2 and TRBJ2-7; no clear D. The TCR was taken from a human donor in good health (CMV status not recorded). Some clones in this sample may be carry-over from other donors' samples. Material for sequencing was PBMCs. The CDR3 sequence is CASSEHSYEQYF. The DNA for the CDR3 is TGCGCCAGCAGTGAGCACTCCTACGAGCAGTACTTC.